What follows describes a single TCR beta chain. Its antigen is currently not known. Base qualities are not at hand, and no much larger clone is one base apart. TCRbeta CDR3 regions were amplified from genomic DNA by means of the immunoSEQ Assay, a bias-controlled multiplex PCR. The published analysis was carried out like this. Nucleated cell counts per sample were estimated from amplification of reference gene primers within the assay. Sequence reads were collapsed and filtered to measure the absolute abundance of every unique TCRbeta CDR3 rearrangement. For each sample, productive Simpson clonality was calculated as the square root of Simpson's diversity index across productive rearrangements. TCRdb stores this immuneACCESS table with in-frame sequences only. Part of the clones is absent; in the studies checked, under half of the shortfall reflects unresolved V genes, and no reason is known for the rest. D and trimming come from the DNA, and the V and J calls and clone size come from that table. Within this sample are 300,000 to 500,000 clones, with around 90% of them counted one time only. The biggest ten clones account for over 2% of the sample.

The data originate from a study of blood T cell repertoires in COVID-19 (dated by TCRdb to between 2020 and 2021). For context, the study as a whole: Collaborator samples came from the United States, Italy and Spain and covered acute and convalescent phases of COVID-19. Subjects who had been exposed to COVID-19, were actively infected with it, or had recovered from it provided the deeply sampled blood TCRbeta repertoires that made up the dataset. A freely available public database, intended as a resource for researchers studying the immune response to SARS-CoV-2, is where the repertoires were released. Sample metadata almost always included a de-identified subject ID, COVID-19 status, age in years and sex. The prospective study material was composed of cDNA or gDNA derived from T cells, B-cell-depleted T cells, or PBMCs. Samples were obtained from the ongoing ImmuneRACE study (first 160 participants) and from about 1,300 subjects provided by 6 global collaborators. Where HLA class I and class II types were available, the types were taken from metadata supplied by the sample provider, not from assay-based typing. Results the study describes overall, beyond this receptor: The amount of clinical and demographic metadata varied by source and participant and was provided uncurated.

The CDR3 goes from the cysteine to the phenylalanine over 13 residues. Only the CDR3 DNA stays, 39 bases, in frame from base 1. The junction shows trimming of 10 bases on V and 7 bases on J, plus 14 bases between the germline ends. According to the germline V gene, CDR1 reads SNHLY and CDR2 reads FYNNEI. Enrolling through a virtual design, the prospective study's participants ranged in age from about 18 to 89 years and lived across roughly 24 United States geographic areas. In the prospective study, cohorts were assigned on the basis of participant-reported clinical history obtained from a screening survey and a study questionnaire. In the prospective study, whole blood, serum and a nasopharyngeal or oropharyngeal swab were collected from each participant by mobile phlebotomists. Additional blood draws and questionnaires over an approximately two-month period could optionally be provided by prospective study participants. Blood samples from the prospective study were shipped frozen or at room temperature prior to DNA extraction.

Here the chain combines TRBV2 and TRBJ1-6; the best D guess is TRBD1, with 6 bases matching. This receptor was identified in a middle-aged woman with acute COVID-19. What was sequenced was PBMCs or T cells enriched from blood (not recorded which). CDR3 protein: CATQDRINSPLHF. The sequenced DNA is TGTGCCACCCAGGACAGAATAAATTCACCCCTCCACTTT.